This record concerns one T cell receptor (beta chain) sequence. Sequenced by immunoSEQ multiplex PCR; TCRdb stores in-frame clones only, minus some. The sample shows just over 650,000 clones, about nine tenths of them seen only once. The CDR3 loop spans 13 amino acids. Trimming stripped 1 base from V and 3 bases from J, with 6 bases between. Germline V gene lookup returns CDR1 LGHDT and CDR2 YNNKEL (reference sequence). These data originate in a study of blood T cell repertoires in COVID-19. V gene TRBV3-1 (or the pseudogene TRBV3-2) combines with J gene TRBJ1-2; weak D call: TRBD1 (6 bases). The TCR originated in a woman between 18 and 30 years old with acute or convalescent COVID-19. The specimen was peripheral blood. This CDR3 is CASSQGTDYGYTF. DNA of the CDR3: TGTGCCAGCAGCCAAGGGACAGACTATGGCTACACCTTC.